This T cell receptor beta chain was identified during a study of OX40 agonist ivuxolimab in advanced cancers. Baseline was the first blood sampling point, followed by cycle 4 day 1 and cycle 7 day 1. Regarding the study as a whole: CD8+ T cells (on average) carried more expanded clones than CD4+ T cells.

TCRdb's table, derived via immunoSEQ multiplex PCR, lists solely in-frame clones and lacks some. Here the sample spans more than 60,000 clones, around 80% being singletons. Germline V lookup: CDR1 LNHNV, CDR2 YYDKDF (reference sequence). The CDR3 runs to 14 residues. V gave up 1 base and J gave up 5 bases, with 11 bases separating them. On this clone itself: Antigen specificity is unknown.

The sample was CD4+ or CD8+ T cells sorted from blood, taken in a trial of the OX40 agonist ivuxolimab. The clonotype comes from an adult with an advanced solid tumor such as melanoma, head and neck, liver or kidney cancer. The chain has TRBV15 and TRBJ2-5; D is unresolved. CDR3 region: CATSRVFGSETQYF. The DNA for the CDR3 is TGTGCCACCAGCAGAGTTTTTGGCTCGGAGACCCAGTACTTC. The full variable domain, rest sourced from reference TRBV15 and TRBJ2-5, is DAMVIQNPRYQVTQFGKPVTLSCSQTLNHNVMYWYQQKSSQAPKLLFHYYDKDFNNEADTPDNFQSRRPNTSFCFLDIRSPGLGDTAMYLCATSRVFGSETQYFGPGTRLLVL.